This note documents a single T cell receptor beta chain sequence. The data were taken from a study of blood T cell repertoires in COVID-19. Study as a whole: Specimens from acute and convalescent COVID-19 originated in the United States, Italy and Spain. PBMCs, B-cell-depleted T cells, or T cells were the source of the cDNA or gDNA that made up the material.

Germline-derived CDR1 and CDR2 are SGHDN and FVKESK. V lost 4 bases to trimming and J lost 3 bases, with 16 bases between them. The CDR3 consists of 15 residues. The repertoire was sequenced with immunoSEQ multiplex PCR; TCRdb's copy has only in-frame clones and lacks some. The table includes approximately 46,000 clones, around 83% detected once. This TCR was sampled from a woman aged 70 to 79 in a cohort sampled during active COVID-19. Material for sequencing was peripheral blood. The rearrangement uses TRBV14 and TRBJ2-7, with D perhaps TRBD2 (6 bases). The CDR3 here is CASSPGLGGFYEQYF. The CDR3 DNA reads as TGTGCCAGCAGCCCCGGTTTGGGGGGATTCTACGAGCAGTACTTC.